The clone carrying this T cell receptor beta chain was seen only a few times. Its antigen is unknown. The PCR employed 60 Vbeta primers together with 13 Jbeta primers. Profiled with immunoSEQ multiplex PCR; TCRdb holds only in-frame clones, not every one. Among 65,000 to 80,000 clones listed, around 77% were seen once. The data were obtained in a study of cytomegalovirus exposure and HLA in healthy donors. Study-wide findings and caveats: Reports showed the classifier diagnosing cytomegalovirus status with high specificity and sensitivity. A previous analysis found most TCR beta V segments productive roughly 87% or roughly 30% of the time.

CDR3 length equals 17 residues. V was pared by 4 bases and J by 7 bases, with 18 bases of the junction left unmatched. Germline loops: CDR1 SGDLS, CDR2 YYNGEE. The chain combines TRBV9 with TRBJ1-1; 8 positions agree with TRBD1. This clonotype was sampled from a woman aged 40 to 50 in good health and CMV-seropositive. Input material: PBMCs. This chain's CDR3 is CASSPSTRQGTRNEAFF. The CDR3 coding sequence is TGTGCCAGCAGCCCCTCCACCCGACAGGGGACGCGAAATGAAGCTTTCTTT.